This T cell receptor (beta chain) was recorded in a study of monozygotic twins with inflammatory bowel disease. Study-wide results and caveats: Lower TCRbeta diversity (inverse Simpson) was seen in IBD patients than in healthy co-twins.

Making cDNA involved eight separate reactions per sample. TCRdb reprocessed the 5' RACE reads, with one entry per CDR3 protein and no DNA. This listing includes 150,000 to 200,000 distinct CDR3 sequences. Comments on this clonotype: Its antigen is undetermined.

Sample: blood. The clonotype comes from a human donor with ulcerative colitis or Crohn's disease, or a healthy co-twin of an affected twin (not recorded which).

The CDR3 spells CASSLPSLAGGHNEQFF. V and J are TRBV5-1 and TRBJ2-1; TCRdb's D call of TRBD2 is untestable without DNA. The CDR3 totals 17 residues. Germline values: CDR1 SGHRS, CDR2 YFSETQ.